The entry below describes one TCR beta chain. What it binds is not known. Time point indicated: week 5, during vaccination. Each vaccine dose was 300 ug of mutant IDH1 20-mer peptide, with topical imiquimod. Clones were read by immunoSEQ multiplex PCR, and TCRdb kept only the in-frame ones, dropping some. The table shows 45,000 to 70,000 clones, with about 81% occurring only once. The sample originates from a study of a mutant IDH1 vaccine in newly diagnosed glioma. The V gene's germline CDR1 is SNHLY and CDR2 FYNNEI. This CDR3 spans 14 amino acids. The chain joins TRBV2 to TRBJ2-5; D possibly uses TRBD1 or TRBD2 (5 bases each). The end of the DNA aligns better with TRBJ2-7, so the J call may be wrong. This receptor was taken from a man aged 25 to 40 with glioma. The material was PBMCs, obtained from a glioma patient whose treatment included an IDH1 peptide vaccine. The CDR3 is CASIRSGATHEQYF. CDR3 bases: TGTGCCAGCATTAGATCCGGGGCCACCCACGAGCAGTACTTC.